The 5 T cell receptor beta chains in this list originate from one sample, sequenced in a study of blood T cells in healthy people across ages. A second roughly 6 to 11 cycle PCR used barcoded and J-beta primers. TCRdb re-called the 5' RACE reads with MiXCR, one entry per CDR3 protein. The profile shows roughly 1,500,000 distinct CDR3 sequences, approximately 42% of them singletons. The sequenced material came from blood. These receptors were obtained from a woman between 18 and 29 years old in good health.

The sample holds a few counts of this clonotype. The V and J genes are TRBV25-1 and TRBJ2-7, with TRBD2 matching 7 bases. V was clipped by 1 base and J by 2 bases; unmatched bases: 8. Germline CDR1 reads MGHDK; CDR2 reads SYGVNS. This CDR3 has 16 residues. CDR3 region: CASSEFGGGYAYEQYF. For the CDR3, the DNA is TGTGCCAGCAGTGAATTCGGCGGGGGATACGCCTACGAGCAGTACTTC.

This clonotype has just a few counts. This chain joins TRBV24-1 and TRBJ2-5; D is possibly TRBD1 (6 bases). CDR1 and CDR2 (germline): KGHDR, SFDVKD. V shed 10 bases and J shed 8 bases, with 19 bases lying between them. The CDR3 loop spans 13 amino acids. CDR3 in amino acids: CATSPTGTGTQYF. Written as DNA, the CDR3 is TGTGCCACGAGTCCAACAGGGACGGGCACCCAGTACTTC.

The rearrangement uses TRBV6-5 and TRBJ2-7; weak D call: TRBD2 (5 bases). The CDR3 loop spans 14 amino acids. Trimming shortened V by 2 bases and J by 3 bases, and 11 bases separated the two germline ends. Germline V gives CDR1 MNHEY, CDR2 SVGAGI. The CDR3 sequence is CASSYGPEVYEQYF. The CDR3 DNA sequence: TGTGCCAGCAGTTACGGGCCGGAGGTCTACGAGCAGTACTTC.

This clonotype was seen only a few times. DNA of the CDR3: TGCAGCGTTGCGGGGTCCCCCTACAATGAGCAGTACTTC. Encoded protein: CSVAGSPYNEQYF. The chain couples TRBV29-1 to TRBJ2-1, with a tentative D call TRBD2 (5 bases). The J call may be in error: the DNA end matches TRBJ2-7 better. The CDR3 covers 13 residues. Germline CDR1 is SQVTM and CDR2 is ANQGSEA.

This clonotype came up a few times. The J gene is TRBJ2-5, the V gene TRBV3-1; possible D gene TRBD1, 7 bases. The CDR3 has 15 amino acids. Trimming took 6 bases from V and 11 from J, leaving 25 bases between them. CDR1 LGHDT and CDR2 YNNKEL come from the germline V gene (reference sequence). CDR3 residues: CASSIQGGRDNEQYF. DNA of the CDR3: TGTGCCAGCAGTATCCAGGGGGGAAGGGACAATGAGCAGTACTTC.